This T cell receptor (beta chain) emerged from a study of shared clonotypes between healthy human individuals. The CDR3 is 14 residues long. Trimming shortened V by 2 bases and J by 1 base, and 6 bases separated the two germline ends. CDR1 and CDR2 (germline): SEHNR, FQNEAQ (reference sequence). The unsorted PBMC sample used ten immunoSEQ deep assay plates. Profiling relied on immunoSEQ multiplex PCR, and the TCRdb table lists in-frame clones only, not all of them. In the table there are 100,000 or so clones, around 43% of which are singletons. Sequenced: PBMCs. V and J are TRBV7-9 and TRBJ1-5, with D possibly TRBD1 on 6 matching bases. This sequence was found in a woman aged 40 to 50 in good health. Some clones in this sample may be carry-over from other donors' samples. The CDR3 here is CASSLQGSNQPQHF. In DNA, the CDR3 is TGTGCCAGCAGCTTACAGGGGAGCAATCAGCCCCAGCATTTT.